The 13 T cell receptor beta chains presented below share a single source sample, sequenced in a study of T cell clonality in common variable immunodeficiency. Only in-frame clones appear in the TCRdb table, and some are missing; sequencing was by immunoSEQ multiplex PCR. The repertoire consists of roughly 34,000 clones, none detected only once. No antigen is known for these receptors. Whole-study results and caveats: Reportedly, TCR beta sequences from common variable immunodeficiency showed fewer deletions and N-nucleotide insertions.

The sequenced material came from peripheral blood mononuclear cells. Every receptor here comes from a human donor with common variable immunodeficiency.

At least ten counts were recorded for this clone. Sequencing ends 3 residues short of the CDR3 end; the germline J gene provides the rest. The same CDR3 is also encoded by other DNA sequences in this sample. The chain joins TRBV20-1 to TRBJ1-1; 7 nucleotides line up with TRBD1. The J segment lost 6 bases and the V segment lost 6 bases, leaving 28 bases of the junction unmatched. This CDR3 has 19 residues. In germline, CDR1 is DFQATT, CDR2 SNEGSKA (reference sequence). The DNA read from the CDR3 is TGCAGTGCCAGCCCCTCCCTTCATGACAGGGTGTCAGGTATGGCTGAA. Translating gives CSASPSLHDRVSGMAE. The whole CDR3 protein reads CSASPSLHDRVSGMAEAFF.

This clone was detected a few times. Read data end 3 residues before the CDR3 end; the end is taken from the germline J gene. J is TRBJ2-5 and V is TRBV7-2, with 9 positions matching TRBD2. This CDR3 contains 15 residues. Germline CDR1 and CDR2: SGHTA and FQGNSA. The ends lost 4 bases at V and 5 bases at J; junction bases unmatched: 8. CDR3 residues: CASSSVRTSEETQYF. CDR3 DNA (partial): TGTGCCAGCAGCTCGGTGAGGACTAGCGAGGAGACC.

This clone has ten or more counts. The CDR3 goes on 3 residues after the read ends, and that part is filled in from the germline J gene. V and J are TRBV19 and TRBJ1-1, with no clear D. The CDR3 is made up of 14 amino acids. V shed 6 bases and J shed 4 bases, with 15 bases lying between them. The germline V gene encodes CDR1 LNHDA and CDR2 SQIVND (reference sequence). The covered CDR3 bases are TGTGCCAGTAGACCGGGGTCGGCGAGCACTGAA. Protein: CASRPGSASTE. The full CDR3 is CASRPGSASTEAFF.

Worth noting for this clone: One end of the junction fails to match germline, which may point to a read error. The read gets to within 3 residues of the CDR3 end, and the germline J gene fills in the rest. This sequence joins TRBV7-9 and TRBJ1-6; D uncertain. The CDR3 spans 13 residues. Germline V CDR1 and CDR2: SEHNR, FQNEAQ (reference sequence). The sequenced part of the CDR3 DNA is TGTGCCAGCAGACAGCCGGCTAATTCAACC. This translates into CASRQPANST. The CDR3 in its entirety is CASRQPANSTLHF.

This clone showed up many times. With the read ending 3 residues before the CDR3 end, the germline J gene is used to fill in that end. This rearrangement joins TRBV19 to TRBJ2-1; D possibly corresponds to TRBD1 (5 bases). The germline V gene has CDR1 LNHDA and CDR2 SQIVND (reference sequence). The V and J ends lost 4 bases and 4 bases respectively, with 8 bases between them. The CDR3 is 13 residues long. CDR3 DNA, as far as it was read: TGTGCCAGTAGTAAGACAGATTACAATGAG. This encodes CASSKTDYNE. The entire CDR3 reads CASSKTDYNEQFF.

This clone has ten or more counts. The sequenced CDR3 bases are TGTGCCAGCAGCCCTATAGCGGGAGGGGTGCAGACC. Its translation: CASSPIAGGVQT. The complete CDR3 protein is CASSPIAGGVQTQYF. The chain combines TRBV7-9 with TRBJ2-5, with 11 bases that match TRBD2. Read sequence stops 3 residues before the CDR3 end, and the germline J gene provides the missing end. Germline CDR1 SEHNR, CDR2 FQNEAQ (reference sequence). The CDR3 runs to 15 residues. The ends lost 5 bases at V and 6 bases at J; junction bases unmatched: 8.

This clone was detected ten times or more. The read stops 3 residues short of the end of the CDR3; the missing end is completed from the germline J gene. The chain uses TRBV30 and TRBJ1-1; D remains ambiguous. CDR1 GTSNPN and CDR2 SVGIG come from the germline V gene (reference sequence). Trimming took 2 bases from V and 1 from J, leaving 8 bases between them. CDR3 length: 13 residues. CDR3 protein: CAWSRVENTEAFF. The CDR3 bases that were read are TGTGCCTGGAGTAGGGTGGAGAACACTGAA.

Ten or more counts support this clone. The read terminates 3 residues ahead of where the CDR3 ends, so the germline J gene completes it. The rearrangement joins TRBV7-9 to TRBJ1-5; TRBD1 agrees at 9 bases. Trimming removed 0 bases from V and 6 bases from J; junction bases left unmatched: 3. The CDR3 consists of 15 residues. Germline assignment: CDR1 SEHNR and CDR2 FQNEAQ (reference sequence). The CDR3 loop is CASSLATGGSQPQHF. CDR3 bases read: TGTGCCAGCAGCTTAGCTACAGGGGGCTCTCAGCCC.

The sequenced part of the CDR3 DNA is TGTGCCTGGGGGCTAGGGGGCAATGAAAACATT. It is translated as CAWGLGGNENI. The CDR3 in its entirety is CAWGLGGNENIQYF. The rearrangement links TRBV30 to TRBJ2-4; TRBD1 matches at 7 bases. The missing CDR3 end, 3 residues past where the read stops, is filled in from the germline J gene. The CDR3 extends over 14 amino acids. With 5 bases clipped from V and 5 bases from J, the junction kept 9 bases outside the gene matches. The germline V gene encodes CDR1 GTSNPN and CDR2 SVGIG (reference sequence).

This clone was seen ten or more times. The read stops 3 residues short of the end of the CDR3; the missing end is completed from the germline J gene. The chain combines TRBV5-6 with TRBJ2-3; D possibly corresponds to TRBD1 (5 bases). Germline values: CDR1 SGHDT, CDR2 YYEEEE. The CDR3 runs 14 residues. V was pared by 1 base and J by 8 bases, with 14 bases between. The CDR3 bases that were read are TGTGCCAGCAGCTTGTCTGGGGCCAGAGGTACG. Its translation is CASSLSGARGT. The whole CDR3 reads CASSLSGARGTQYF. The whole variable domain, remainder taken from reference TRBV5-6 and TRBJ2-3, is DAGVTQSPTHLIKTRGQQVTLRCSPKSGHDTVSWYQQALGQGPQFIFQYYEEEERQRGNFPDRFSGHQFPNYSSELNVNALLLGDSALYLCASSLSGARGTQYFGPGTRLTVL.

Regarding this clone: Sequencing ends 3 residues short of the CDR3 end; the germline J gene provides the rest. V gene TRBV7-3 combines with J gene TRBJ2-2; a possible D gene is TRBD1 (7 bases). Trimming left V 1 base short and J 4 bases short, with 16 bases between. Germline values: CDR1 SGHTA, CDR2 FQGTGA. This CDR3 has 17 residues. The sequenced part of the CDR3 DNA is TGTGCCAGCAGCTTAAATCCCCAGGGGGGCGTCACCGGGGAG. It is translated as CASSLNPQGGVTGE. The CDR3 in full is CASSLNPQGGVTGELFF.

This clone was detected many times. The CDR3 extends 3 residues past the end of the read, so its final part is completed from the germline J gene. The genes are TRBV5-1 and TRBJ2-2, with 10 positions matching TRBD2. The CDR3 has 15 amino acids. Germline V gives CDR1 SGHRS, CDR2 YFSETQ. With 3 bases clipped from V and 6 bases from J, the junction kept 5 bases outside the gene matches. The CDR3 sequence is CASSSGTSAAGELFF. CDR3 DNA, as far as it was read: TGCGCCAGCAGCTCCGGGACTAGCGCGGCCGGGGAG.

At least ten counts were recorded for this clone. The observed sequence ends 3 residues before the CDR3 terminus, with the missing tail filled in from the germline J gene. The chain joins TRBV29-1 to TRBJ1-1, with a possible D match to TRBD1 (5 bases). Per germline, CDR1 SQVTM and CDR2 ANQGSEA. This CDR3 contains 17 residues. V lost 1 base and J 1 base, leaving 19 bases between the germline ends. The CDR3 bases that were read are TGCAGCGTTGAAGGTTCGAGTATGAGGGGCAGGAACACTGAA. Translation: CSVEGSSMRGRNTE. The CDR3 reads in full as CSVEGSSMRGRNTEAFF.